The sequence of this TCR beta chain was determined in a study of cytomegalovirus exposure and HLA in healthy donors. J gave up 1 base and V 0 bases, and 4 bases lay outside the gene matches. Germline CDR1 reads MGHRA; CDR2 reads YSYEKL. The CDR3 has 17 amino acids. Both 60 Vbeta primers and 13 Jbeta primers went into the PCR. Some clones are missing from TCRdb's copy, which holds only in-frame ones; the method was immunoSEQ multiplex PCR. The table has 150,000 to 200,000 clones, 80% to 90% seen once. This rearrangement joins TRBV4-1 to TRBJ2-2, with 8 bases fitting TRBD2. The sample was PBMCs. The origin of this receptor is a man aged 18 to 35 in good health and CMV-seropositive. The CDR3 region has the DNA TGCGCCAGCAGCCAAGATCAACTAGCGGTGAACACCGGGGAGCTGTTTTTT. It translates to CASSQDQLAVNTGELFF.